These 5 T cell receptor beta chains share one sample of origin, sequenced in a study of T-cell memory formation after mild COVID-19. One entry per CDR3 protein, called by TCRdb with MiXCR from the 5' RACE reads. The repertoire holds hundreds of thousands of distinct CDR3 sequences, with about 17% as singletons. Sequenced sample: PBMCs or a T cell subset sorted from them (not recorded which). These receptors came from a man younger than 35 who had mild COVID-19 (a few samples of this study predate the infection). Cell type and time point are not known.

This clonotype has only a few counts. This chain's CDR3 is CASSLFGSYEQYV. The CDR3 coding sequence is TGTGCCAGCAGTTTGTTTGGTTCCTACGAGCAGTACGTC. V is TRBV28 and J is TRBJ2-7; D unclear. Germline V gives CDR1 MDHEN, CDR2 SYDVKM. The CDR3 loop spans 13 amino acids. V was shortened by 3 bases and J by 1 base, with 7 bases between the two germline ends.

The chain uses TRBV20-1 and TRBJ1-4; no clear D gene. Trimming pared 6 bases from V and 6 bases from J, leaving 17 bases between. CDR3 size: 14 residues. Germline lookup yields CDR1 DFQATT and CDR2 SNEGSKA (reference sequence). CDR3 region: CSARIPGMDEKLFF. CDR3 in DNA: TGCAGTGCCCGGATTCCAGGAATGGATGAAAAACTGTTTTTT.

The chain recombines TRBV30 with TRBJ2-7; D ambiguous. Looked up from germline, CDR1 is GTSNPN and CDR2 is SVGIG (reference sequence). V lost 7 bases, J lost 6 bases, and 13 bases lay in between. CDR3 length equals 11 residues. CDR3 residues: CAYLVWGEQYF. CDR3 coding DNA: TGTGCCTATCTCGTCTGGGGCGAGCAGTACTTC.

Comments on this clonotype: With a much larger clone just one base away, this may be a read error. This chain links TRBV5-1 with TRBJ2-2; D might be TRBD2 (5 bases). V lost 0 bases and J 1 base, leaving 7 bases between the germline ends. The CDR3 is 15 amino acids. Germline V CDR1 and CDR2: SGHRS, YFSETQ. The CDR3 loop reads CASSLGAVNTGELFF. CDR3 in DNA: TGCGCCAGCAGCTTGGGAGCGGTGAACACCGGGGAGCTGTTTTTT.

The table lists this clonotype with a few counts. This sequence joins TRBV6-5 and TRBJ2-5; D ambiguous. V was cut by 0 bases and J by 0 bases, with 8 bases left in between. The CDR3 runs 15 residues. CDR1 and CDR2 (germline): MNHEY, SVGAGI. The CDR3 bases are TGTGCCAGCAGTTACTCGATCCAGTACCAAGAGACCCAGTACTTC. Translating gives CASSYSIQYQETQYF.